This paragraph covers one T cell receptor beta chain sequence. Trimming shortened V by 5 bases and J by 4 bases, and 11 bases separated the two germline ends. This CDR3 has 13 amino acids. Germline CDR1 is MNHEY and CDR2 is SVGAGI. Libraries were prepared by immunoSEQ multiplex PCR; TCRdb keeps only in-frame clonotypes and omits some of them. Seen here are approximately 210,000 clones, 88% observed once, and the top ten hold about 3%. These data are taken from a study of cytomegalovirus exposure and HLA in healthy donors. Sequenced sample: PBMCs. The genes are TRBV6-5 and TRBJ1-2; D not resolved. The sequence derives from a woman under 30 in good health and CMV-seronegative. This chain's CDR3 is CASSPPGFYGYTF. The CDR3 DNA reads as TGTGCCAGCAGTCCTCCGGGATTCTATGGCTACACCTTC.